Listed below are T cell receptor beta chains from one sample, sequenced in a study of blood T cells in healthy people across ages. TCRdb called the 5' RACE reads again in MiXCR, with one record for every CDR3 protein. The sample has about 590,000 distinct CDR3 sequences, about 30% seen once. The material sequenced was blood. The origin of the receptors is a woman over 75 in good health. The CDR3 runs from the conserved cysteine through the conserved F or W. The D gene is left open where the match is weak. Some rows mark clone size as missing; the rest say once, few, many or name a class of expanded clone.

J gene: TRBJ2-7; clone size: .; V gene: TRBV20-1; D gene: .; CDR3 DNA: TGCAGTGCTAGAGATTTCACAGGGAGCTACGAGCAGTACTTC; CDR3 protein: CSARDFTGSYEQYF
J gene: TRBJ2-2; clone size: many; V gene: TRBV9; D gene: .; CDR3 DNA: TGTGCCAGCAGCGTAGTCCTGGGCGGGGAGCTGTTTTTT; CDR3 protein: CASSVVLGGELFF
J gene: TRBJ1-1; clone size: few; V gene: TRBV28; D gene: .; CDR3 DNA: TGTGCCAGCAGGCCACAGAGCGACACTGAAGCTTTCTTT; CDR3 protein: CASRPQSDTEAFF
J gene: TRBJ1-1; clone size: few; V gene: TRBV9; D gene: TRBD1; CDR3 DNA: TGTGCCAGCGGGATTCCGGGACAGGGGGCTCGAGAAGCTTTCTTT; CDR3 protein: CASGIPGQGAREAFF
J gene: TRBJ2-3; clone size: many; V gene: TRBV7-2; D gene: .; CDR3 DNA: TGTGCCAGCAGCTTTTCCGGGATCAGGGCAGATACGCAGTATTTT; CDR3 protein: CASSFSGIRADTQYF
J gene: TRBJ2-3; clone size: many; V gene: TRBV5-1; D gene: .; CDR3 DNA: TGCGCCAGCAGCCTCAGGGCTTCAGACGCTACGCAGTATTTT; CDR3 protein: CASSLRASDATQYF
J gene: TRBJ2-5; clone size: few; V gene: TRBV5-5; D gene: TRBD1; CDR3 DNA: TGTGCCAGCAGCCTAACCCCGACAGGGAAAGAGACCCAGTACTTC; CDR3 protein: CASSLTPTGKETQYF
J gene: TRBJ2-5; clone size: .; V gene: TRBV12-3/TRBV12-4; D gene: TRBD2; CDR3 DNA: TGTGCCAGCAGTTTGACTAGCGGGGGCTACAGTGAGCAGTACTTC; CDR3 protein: CASSLTSGGYSEQYF
J gene: TRBJ1-4; clone size: .; V gene: TRBV4-1; D gene: TRBD1; CDR3 DNA: TGCGCCAGCAGCCAGGTGCAGGGGGGGGTTAATGAAAAACTGTTTTTT; CDR3 protein: CASSQVQGGVNEKLFF
J gene: TRBJ2-7; clone size: many; V gene: TRBV5-1; D gene: TRBD1; CDR3 DNA: TGCGCCAGCAGCGTAGACAGGGCAGTCTACGAGCAGTACTTC; CDR3 protein: CASSVDRAVYEQYF
J gene: TRBJ1-3; clone size: .; V gene: TRBV19; D gene: .; CDR3 DNA: TGTGCCAGTAGTATCCAGGGATCCCCTGGAAACACCATATATTTT; CDR3 protein: CASSIQGSPGNTIYF
J gene: TRBJ2-4; clone size: .; V gene: TRBV6-5; D gene: TRBD1; CDR3 DNA: TGTGCCAGCAGTAACTCGGGACAGGGCCTAGCCAAAAACATTCAGTACTTC; CDR3 protein: CASSNSGQGLAKNIQYF
J gene: TRBJ1-1; clone size: few; V gene: TRBV20-1; D gene: .; CDR3 DNA: TGCAGTGCTAGGAAGGCAGGAGTGAACACTGAAGCTTTCTTT; CDR3 protein: CSARKAGVNTEAFF
J gene: TRBJ1-3; clone size: few; V gene: TRBV2; D gene: .; CDR3 DNA: TGTGCCAGCACTGGGCCAGGGGCTGGAAACACCATATATTTT; CDR3 protein: CASTGPGAGNTIYF
J gene: TRBJ2-7; clone size: .; V gene: TRBV3-1; D gene: TRBD1; CDR3 DNA: TGTGCCAGCAGCCCGGACAGGGGAGAAGCATACGAGCAGTACTTC; CDR3 protein: CASSPDRGEAYEQYF
J gene: TRBJ2-1; clone size: .; V gene: TRBV6-2/TRBV6-3; D gene: TRBD2; CDR3 DNA: TGTGCCAGCAGTTACGAACTAGCGGCATTCTACAATGAGCAGTTCTTC; CDR3 protein: CASSYELAAFYNEQFF
J gene: TRBJ2-7; clone size: .; V gene: TRBV20-1; D gene: .; CDR3 DNA: TGCAGTGCAAACCGGGCCCCAAACTACGAGCAGTACTTC; CDR3 protein: CSANRAPNYEQYF
J gene: TRBJ2-7; clone size: .; V gene: TRBV12-3/TRBV12-4; D gene: .; CDR3 DNA: TGTGCCAGCAGTTTAGGGAACAGGGACCACGAGCAGTACTTC; CDR3 protein: CASSLGNRDHEQYF
J gene: TRBJ2-1; clone size: .; V gene: TRBV7-2; D gene: TRBD2; CDR3 DNA: TGTGCCAGCAGCCAGCGGGCTAGCGGGAGGTATGAGCAGTTCTTC; CDR3 protein: CASSQRASGRYEQFF
J gene: TRBJ2-7; clone size: many; V gene: TRBV4-2; D gene: .; CDR3 DNA: TGTGCCAGCAGCCAGGACCTGGGGACCTACGAGCAGTACTTC; CDR3 protein: CASSQDLGTYEQYF
J gene: TRBJ2-2; clone size: .; V gene: TRBV12-3/TRBV12-4; D gene: .; CDR3 DNA: TGTGCCAGCAGTTTAGGAATAAATCCCGGGGAGCTGTTTTTT; CDR3 protein: CASSLGINPGELFF
J gene: TRBJ2-1; clone size: many; V gene: TRBV10-3; D gene: TRBD1; CDR3 DNA: TGTGCCATCAGGGTTTCCGGGACAGGGGCGGGGAATGAGCAGTTCTTC; CDR3 protein: CAIRVSGTGAGNEQFF
J gene: TRBJ2-5; clone size: many; V gene: TRBV12-3/TRBV12-4; D gene: .; CDR3 DNA: TGTGCCAGCGGAAAAGGGACCGGGGAGACCCAGTACTTC; CDR3 protein: CASGKGTGETQYF
J gene: TRBJ2-7; clone size: .; V gene: TRBV19; D gene: .; CDR3 DNA: TGTGCCAGTAGTATGAGGGAACGCATCCATGAGCAGTACTTC; CDR3 protein: CASSMRERIHEQYF
J gene: TRBJ1-2; clone size: .; V gene: TRBV5-1; D gene: TRBD1; CDR3 DNA: TGCGCCAGCAGTCCCGCCGGGACAGTGGATCGCGGCTACACCTTC; CDR3 protein: CASSPAGTVDRGYTF
J gene: TRBJ1-1; clone size: many; V gene: TRBV5-1; D gene: .; CDR3 DNA: TGCGCCAGCAGCCCCCGTGTGTCTATGGACACTGAAGCTTTCTTT; CDR3 protein: CASSPRVSMDTEAFF
J gene: TRBJ2-5; clone size: many; V gene: TRBV20-1; D gene: .; CDR3 DNA: TGCAGTGCTAGAGATCAGGCAGGGTCTTTCAAATTGGCCCAGTACTTC; CDR3 protein: CSARDQAGSFKLAQYF
J gene: TRBJ2-7; clone size: few; V gene: TRBV2; D gene: .; CDR3 DNA: TGTGCCAGCAGTGTCCCGGGCAGATTCGAGCAGTACTTC; CDR3 protein: CASSVPGRFEQYF
J gene: TRBJ2-7; clone size: many; V gene: TRBV7-8; D gene: TRBD2; CDR3 DNA: TGTGCCAGCTCCGGCGTTGCGGGAGCCTACGAGCAGTACTTC; CDR3 protein: CASSGVAGAYEQYF
J gene: TRBJ2-7; clone size: many; V gene: TRBV5-1; D gene: .; CDR3 DNA: TGCGCCAGCAGCTTACAGGGTAGGACAGCTTACAATGAGCAGTACTTC; CDR3 protein: CASSLQGRTAYNEQYF
J gene: TRBJ2-6; clone size: .; V gene: TRBV12-3/TRBV12-4; D gene: TRBD1; CDR3 DNA: TGTGCCAGCAGTGACAGGGGCCGTAGGACTTTC; CDR3 protein: CASSDRGRRTF
J gene: TRBJ1-2; clone size: many; V gene: TRBV6-1; D gene: .; CDR3 DNA: TGTGCCAGCATTACGCCCGGGACACCGGATGGCTACACCTTC; CDR3 protein: CASITPGTPDGYTF
J gene: TRBJ1-2; clone size: many; V gene: TRBV2; D gene: TRBD1; CDR3 DNA: TGTGCCAGCAGTCGACAGGGCATGAATGGCTACACCTTC; CDR3 protein: CASSRQGMNGYTF
J gene: TRBJ2-7; clone size: many; V gene: TRBV20-1; D gene: .; CDR3 DNA: TGCAGTGCTAGACGTCTTAGGGGGAGAAGGGAGCAGTACTTC; CDR3 protein: CSARRLRGRREQYF
J gene: TRBJ2-7; clone size: many; V gene: TRBV20-1; D gene: .; CDR3 DNA: TGCAGTGCTAGAGAAGCGACAGGGAGGAACGAGCAGTACTTC; CDR3 protein: CSAREATGRNEQYF
J gene: TRBJ1-2; clone size: few; V gene: TRBV5-4; D gene: .; CDR3 DNA: TGTGCCAGCAGCCCCAGGGGTACCCAAAACTATGGCTACACCTTC; CDR3 protein: CASSPRGTQNYGYTF
J gene: TRBJ1-2; clone size: .; V gene: TRBV6-5; D gene: TRBD1; CDR3 DNA: TGTGCCAGCAGTTACGGCGACAGGGGAGGCTACACCTTC; CDR3 protein: CASSYGDRGGYTF
J gene: TRBJ2-6; clone size: many; V gene: TRBV3-1; D gene: TRBD1; CDR3 DNA: TGTGCCAGCAGCCGTCGGGGACAGGGGGTCTCTGGGGCCAACGTCCTGACTTTC; CDR3 protein: CASSRRGQGVSGANVLTF
J gene: TRBJ1-1; clone size: .; V gene: TRBV27; D gene: .; CDR3 DNA: TGTGCCAGCAGTTTGAGGGGGGGGGCGGTGAACACTGAAGCTTTCTTT; CDR3 protein: CASSLRGGAVNTEAFF
J gene: TRBJ1-1; clone size: few; V gene: TRBV7-9; D gene: .; CDR3 DNA: TGTGCCAGCAGCAGGCAGGGGTGGGCTTTCTTT; CDR3 protein: CASSRQGWAFF
J gene: TRBJ1-4; clone size: .; V gene: TRBV7-9; D gene: .; CDR3 DNA: TGTGCCAGCAGCTTAAGCGGGAGGCTTAATGAAAAACTGTTTTTT; CDR3 protein: CASSLSGRLNEKLFF
J gene: TRBJ2-3; clone size: many; V gene: TRBV12-3/TRBV12-4; D gene: TRBD1; CDR3 DNA: TGTGCCAGCAGTGGGACAGGGACCATGGACCCCACAGATACGCAGTATTTT; CDR3 protein: CASSGTGTMDPTDTQYF
J gene: TRBJ2-7; clone size: few; V gene: TRBV5-5; D gene: TRBD1; CDR3 DNA: TGTGCCAGCAGCTCCGCAGGGGGCTCCTACAATGAGCAGTACTTC; CDR3 protein: CASSSAGGSYNEQYF